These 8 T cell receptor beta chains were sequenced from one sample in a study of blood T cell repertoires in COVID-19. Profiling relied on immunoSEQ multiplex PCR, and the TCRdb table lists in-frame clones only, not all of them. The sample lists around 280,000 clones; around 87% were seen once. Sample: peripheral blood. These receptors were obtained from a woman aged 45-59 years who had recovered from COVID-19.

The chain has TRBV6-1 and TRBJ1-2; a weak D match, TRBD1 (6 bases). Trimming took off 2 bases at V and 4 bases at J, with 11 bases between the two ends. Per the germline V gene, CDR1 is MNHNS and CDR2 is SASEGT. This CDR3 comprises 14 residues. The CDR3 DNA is TGTGCCAGCAGTGAACACAGGGCTCTCTATGGCTACACCTTC. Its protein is CASSEHRALYGYTF.

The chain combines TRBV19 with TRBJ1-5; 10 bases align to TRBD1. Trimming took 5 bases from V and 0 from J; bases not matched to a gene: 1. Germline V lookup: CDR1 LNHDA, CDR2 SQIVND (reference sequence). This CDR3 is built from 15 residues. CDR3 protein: CASSRDRGSNQPQHF. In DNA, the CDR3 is TGTGCCAGTAGTCGGGACAGGGGTAGCAATCAGCCCCAGCATTTT.

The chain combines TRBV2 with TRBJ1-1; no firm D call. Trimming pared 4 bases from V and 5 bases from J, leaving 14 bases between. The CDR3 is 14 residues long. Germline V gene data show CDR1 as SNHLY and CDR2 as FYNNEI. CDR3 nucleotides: TGTGCCAGCAGTGGGGCTGGGTTTTGGACTGAAGCTTTCTTT. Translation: CASSGAGFWTEAFF.

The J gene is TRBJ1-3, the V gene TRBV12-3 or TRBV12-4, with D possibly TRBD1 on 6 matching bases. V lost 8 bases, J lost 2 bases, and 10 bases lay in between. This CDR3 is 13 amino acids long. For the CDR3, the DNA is TGTGCCAGCTCCGGGACAACTGGAAACACCATATATTTT. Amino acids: CASSGTTGNTIYF.

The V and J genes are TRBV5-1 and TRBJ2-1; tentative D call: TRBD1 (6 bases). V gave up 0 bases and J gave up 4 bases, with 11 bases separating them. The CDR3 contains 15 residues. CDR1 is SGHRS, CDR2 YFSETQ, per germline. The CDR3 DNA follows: TGCGCCAGCAGCTTGGCGGGGACAAATTACAATGAGCAGTTCTTC. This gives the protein CASSLAGTNYNEQFF. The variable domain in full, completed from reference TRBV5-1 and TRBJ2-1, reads KAGVTQTPRYLIKTRGQQVTLSCSPISGHRSVSWYQQTPGQGLQFLFEYFSETQRNKGNFPGRFSGRQFSNSRSEMNVSTLELGDSALYLCASSLAGTNYNEQFFGPGTRLTVL.

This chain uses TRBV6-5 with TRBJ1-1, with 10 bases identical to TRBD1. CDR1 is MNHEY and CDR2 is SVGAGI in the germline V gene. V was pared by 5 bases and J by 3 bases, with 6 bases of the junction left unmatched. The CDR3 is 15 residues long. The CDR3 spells CASSRTGTGDTEAFF. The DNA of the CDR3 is TGTGCCAGCAGTAGAACCGGGACAGGGGACACTGAAGCTTTCTTT.

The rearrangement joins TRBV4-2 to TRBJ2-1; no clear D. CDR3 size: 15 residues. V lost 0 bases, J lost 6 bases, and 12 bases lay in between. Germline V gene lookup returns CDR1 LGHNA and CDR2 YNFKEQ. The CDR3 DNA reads TGTGCCAGCAGCCAAGAATTTCACTATTCCAATGAGCAGTTCTTC. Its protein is CASSQEFHYSNEQFF.

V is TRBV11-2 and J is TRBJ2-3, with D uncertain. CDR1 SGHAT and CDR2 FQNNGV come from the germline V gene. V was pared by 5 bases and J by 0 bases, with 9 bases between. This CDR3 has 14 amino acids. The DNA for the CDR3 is TGTGCCAGCAGCCTACAGCCTAGCACAGATACGCAGTATTTT. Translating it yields CASSLQPSTDTQYF.